Below, 26 T cell receptor beta chains from the same sample are listed, as sequenced in a study of blood T cells in healthy people across ages. Then a second PCR, running about 6 to 11 cycles, was carried out with a sample-barcoded 5' primer and a J-beta primer mix. One entry per CDR3 protein results from TCRdb running MiXCR on the 5' RACE reads. The repertoire includes 750,000 to 850,000 distinct CDR3 sequences, more than 20% of them detected once, and approximately 4% sits in the top ten. These same records also appear under a second study, on T cells of mothers and their children.

Sequencing was carried out using blood. The receptors here all came from a boy younger than 18 in good health.

This clonotype was seen a few times. The rearrangement joins TRBV4-3 to TRBJ1-1, with D perhaps TRBD1 (5 bases). CDR3 length: 14 residues. Germline CDR1 reads LGHNA; CDR2 reads YSLEER. V lost 0 bases and J lost 4, with 9 bases in between. The CDR3 region is CASSQDFGGTEAFF. CDR3 sequence (DNA): TGCGCCAGCAGCCAAGATTTCGGGGGCACTGAAGCTTTCTTT.

This clonotype occurred a few times. The chain has TRBV4-3 and TRBJ1-6; no firm D call. Per the germline V gene, CDR1 is LGHNA and CDR2 is YSLEER. Trimming took 4 bases from V and 8 from J, leaving 9 bases between them. The CDR3 extends over 13 amino acids. CDR3 sequence (DNA): TGCGCCAGCAGCCCACTGAGGGATTCACCCCTCCACTTT. Translation: CASSPLRDSPLHF.

This rearrangement joins TRBV7-2 to TRBJ2-5; D not certain. The CDR3 is made up of 13 amino acids. V gave up 1 base and J gave up 8 bases, with 11 bases separating them. CDR1 and CDR2 from the germline V gene are SGHTA and FQGNSA. CDR3 protein: CASSLEPLETQYF. CDR3 nucleotides: TGTGCCAGCAGCTTAGAGCCCCTAGAAACCCAGTACTTC.

This clonotype came up a few times. V gene TRBV9 combines with J gene TRBJ2-1, with 11 bases matching TRBD2. The CDR3 sequence is 17 residues long. Germline lookup yields CDR1 SGDLS and CDR2 YYNGEE. Trimming removed 3 bases from V and 3 bases from J; junction bases left unmatched: 8. CDR3 sequence (DNA): TGTGCCAGCAGCGAGGGAGGGACTAGCGGCTTCTACAATGAGCAGTTCTTC. Translation gives CASSEGGTSGFYNEQFF.

The chain employs TRBV29-1 and TRBJ1-1; D is ambiguous. Germline CDR1 reads SQVTM; CDR2 reads ANQGSEA. This CDR3 spans 12 amino acids. V was trimmed by 8 bases and J by 1 base, leaving 11 bases between them. CDR3 in DNA: TGCAGCACTCGAGACGGGAACACTGAAGCTTTCTTT. It codes for CSTRDGNTEAFF.

This sequence joins TRBV6-2 or TRBV6-3 and TRBJ2-6, with D maybe TRBD2 (5 bases). Trimming took 2 bases from V and 2 from J, leaving 16 bases between them. CDR3 length: 18 residues. Germline CDR1 MNHEY, CDR2 SVGEGT. The CDR3 nucleotides read TGTGCCAGCAGTTACCCCCAACTAGGGATTACTGGGGCCAACGTCCTGACTTTC. This encodes CASSYPQLGITGANVLTF.

This sequence joins TRBV28 and TRBJ2-3; D unclear. CDR3 length: 12 amino acids. V lost 6 bases and J 5 bases, leaving 9 bases between the germline ends. Germline values: CDR1 MDHEN, CDR2 SYDVKM. CDR3 sequence reads: CASRSRIDTQYF. The CDR3 nucleotides read TGTGCCAGCAGGTCACGGATAGATACGCAGTATTTT.

This clonotype was recorded a few times. This chain uses TRBV4-3 with TRBJ2-5; TRBD2 aligns across 7 bases. The assigned J gene may be wrong: the sequence end matches TRBJ2-1 better. Germline loops: CDR1 LGHNA, CDR2 YSLEER. This CDR3 is 13 amino acids long. CDR3 residues: CASSQGERGLQFF. As DNA, the CDR3 is TGCGCCAGCAGCCAGGGAGAGCGGGGCCTCCAGTTCTTC.

On this clonotype: Germline is not matched at one junction end, which may reflect a read error. This chain links TRBV6-5 with TRBJ1-3; no clear D. Germline V gene sequence: CDR1 MNHEY, CDR2 SVGAGI. The CDR3 consists of 13 residues. The CDR3 DNA reads TGTGCCAGCAGTTATAAGTCGGGAAACATCATATATTTT. It specifies CASSYKSGNIIYF.

The chain couples TRBV9 to TRBJ2-2; D is perhaps TRBD2 (5 bases). The CDR3 totals 16 residues. The V gene lost 0 bases and the J gene lost 5 bases, with 14 bases spanning the gap. Per the germline V gene, CDR1 is SGDLS and CDR2 is YYNGEE. For the CDR3, the DNA is TGTGCCAGCAGCGTAGCTACAGCGGATGGGACCGGGGAGCTGTTTTTT. This gives the protein CASSVATADGTGELFF.

The V and J genes are TRBV2 and TRBJ2-7; no clear D. This CDR3 is built from 13 residues. V gave up 3 bases and J gave up 3 bases, with 9 bases separating them. CDR1 and CDR2 from the germline V gene are SNHLY and FYNNEI. This CDR3 reads CASSEELDYEQYF. CDR3 DNA: TGTGCCAGCAGTGAGGAGTTGGACTACGAGCAGTACTTC. Using reference TRBV2 and TRBJ2-7 for the parts outside the CDR3, the full variable domain is EPEVTQTPSHQVTQMGQEVILRCVPISNHLYFYWYRQILGQKVEFLVSFYNNEISEKSEIFDDQFSVERPDGSNFTLKIRSTKLEDSAMYFCASSEELDYEQYFGPGTRLTVT.

This clonotype has only a few counts. The chain uses TRBV6-6 and TRBJ1-4, with D tentatively TRBD1 (6 bases). This CDR3 region has 14 residues. V lost 2 bases, J lost 8 bases, and 12 bases lay in between. CDR1 is MNHNY and CDR2 is SVGAGI in the germline V gene (reference sequence). The CDR3: CASSYRGAGEKLFF. The CDR3 DNA is TGTGCCAGCAGTTACAGGGGGGCAGGAGAAAAACTGTTTTTT.

The rearrangement uses TRBV14 and TRBJ2-4; 8 nucleotides line up with TRBD2. The V segment lost 1 base and the J segment 2 bases; nucleotides outside the gene matches: 7. The CDR3 length is 17 residues. Germline V lookup: CDR1 SGHDN, CDR2 FVKESK. The CDR3 loop is CASSQGGLAGSKNIQYF. CDR3 DNA: TGTGCCAGCAGCCAAGGAGGACTAGCTGGGTCCAAAAACATTCAGTACTTC.

The chain recombines TRBV12-3 or TRBV12-4 with TRBJ1-3; 8 bases are a match to TRBD1. This CDR3 comprises 18 residues. V was pared by 1 base and J by 0 bases, with 8 bases of the junction left unmatched. CDR3 region: CASSLGRTGQSSGNTIYF. Written as DNA, the CDR3 is TGTGCCAGCAGTTTAGGCCGGACAGGGCAGAGCTCTGGAAACACCATATATTTT.

The V and J genes are TRBV9 and TRBJ1-2, with TRBD1 as a possible D gene (5 bases). The CDR3 contains 14 residues. The germline CDR1 and CDR2 sequences are SGDLS and YYNGEE. V was clipped by 0 bases and J by 3 bases, with 9 bases between them. For the CDR3, the DNA is TGTGCCAGCAGCGTAGACCCCAGGGACTATGGCTACACCTTC. This sequence encodes CASSVDPRDYGYTF.

This clonotype appeared a few times. The V and J genes are TRBV4-1 and TRBJ1-3, with a tentative D call TRBD1 (6 bases). CDR3 length: 18 amino acids. The V gene lost 0 bases and the J gene lost 0 bases, with 15 bases spanning the gap. Looked up from germline, CDR1 is MGHRA and CDR2 is YSYEKL. CDR3 protein: CASSQETGGFSSGNTIYF. The CDR3 nucleotides are TGCGCCAGCAGCCAAGAGACGGGGGGCTTCAGCTCTGGAAACACCATATATTTT.

The chain links TRBV7-9 to TRBJ1-1; no definite D call. The CDR3 totals 12 residues. Trimming cost V 1 base and J 6 bases, with 6 bases left between them. Germline lookup yields CDR1 SEHNR and CDR2 FQNEAQ (reference sequence). Here the CDR3 DNA reads TGTGCCAGCAGCTTAGATCACCCTGAAGCTTTCTTT. Translating it yields CASSLDHPEAFF.

The chain carries TRBV3-1 and TRBJ2-6; a possible D gene is TRBD2 (5 bases). The CDR3 loop spans 19 amino acids. Germline V gene data show CDR1 as LGHDT and CDR2 as YNNKEL (reference sequence). Trimming left V 2 bases short and J 0 bases short, with 17 bases between. The CDR3 coding sequence is TGTGCCAGCAGCCAATTTGCCGGGAATGCTGGCTCTGGGGCCAACGTCCTGACTTTC. This codes for CASSQFAGNAGSGANVLTF.

This clonotype was observed a few times. The chain joins TRBV12-3 or TRBV12-4 to TRBJ2-3, with D hard to call. Trimming stripped 3 bases from V and 4 bases from J, with 8 bases between. The CDR3 totals 13 residues. The CDR3, as DNA: TGTGCCAGCAGTTTCCCTCGGGCAGATACGCAGTATTTT. Amino acids: CASSFPRADTQYF.

The genes are TRBV6-6 and TRBJ2-1; TRBD2 might be the D (5 bases). The DNA end is more similar to TRBJ2-7, so the J call may be wrong. Per the germline V gene, CDR1 is MNHNY and CDR2 is SVGAGI (reference sequence). This CDR3 region has 15 residues. The CDR3 nucleotides are TGTGCCAGCAGTTATTGGCTGGCGAGGGCCAACGAGCAGTACTTC. Residues: CASSYWLARANEQYF.

The genes are TRBV2 and TRBJ2-4, with TRBD2 matching over 16 bases. CDR1 SNHLY and CDR2 FYNNEI come from the germline V gene. Germline trimming cut 8 bases from V and 3 bases from J; bases unmatched to any gene: 1. CDR3 size: 15 residues. The CDR3 DNA sequence: TGTGCCAGCGGGACTAGCGGGGGGGTCAAAAACATTCAGTACTTC. Translation gives CASGTSGGVKNIQYF.

This chain connects TRBV4-1 to TRBJ2-4; TRBD2 matches 11 bases. Germline-derived CDR1 and CDR2 are MGHRA and YSYEKL. This CDR3 spans 16 amino acids. The V segment lost 0 bases and the J segment 7 bases; nucleotides outside the gene matches: 5. The CDR3, as DNA: TGCGCCAGCAGCCAAGAGTCTAGCGGGAGGCGGAACATTCAGTACTTC. This sequence encodes CASSQESSGRRNIQYF.

The rearrangement uses TRBV4-3 and TRBJ2-5; the D gene is possibly TRBD2 (6 bases). V was trimmed by 0 bases and J by 9 bases, leaving 23 bases between them. Germline CDR1 reads LGHNA; CDR2 reads YSLEER. This CDR3 contains 17 residues. CDR3 bases: TGCGCCAGCAGCCAAGATCGCCCAGGAGGGCCCATGGAGGCCCAGTACTTC. Its translation: CASSQDRPGGPMEAQYF.

There are a few counts of this clonotype. This chain connects TRBV12-3 or TRBV12-4 to TRBJ2-5; D may be TRBD2 (5 bases). The J call may be wrong; the DNA end is better matched by TRBJ2-7. The CDR3 sequence is 13 residues long. CDR3 amino acids: CASSVEVGGEQYF. The CDR3, as DNA: TGTGCCAGCAGCGTGGAGGTCGGCGGCGAGCAGTACTTC.

A note on this clonotype: At one of its ends the junction is not consistent with the germline gene, which may arise from a read error. The J gene is TRBJ1-3, the V gene TRBV15, with no clear D. Germline assignment: CDR1 LNHNV and CDR2 YYDKDF (reference sequence). The CDR3 is 13 residues long. The CDR3 is CATGVRSGNTIYF. CDR3 nucleotide sequence: TGTGCCACCGGGGTACGTTCTGGAAACACCATATACTTT.

The chain employs TRBV5-6 and TRBJ2-7; TRBD2 agrees at 12 bases. The CDR3 consists of 15 residues. The junction had 11 bases not matched to a gene; V was cut back by 6 bases and J by 7 bases. Germline V gene lookup returns CDR1 SGHDT and CDR2 YYEEEE. This CDR3 is CASTLGLAGSYEQYF. The CDR3 DNA is TGTGCCAGCACCCTGGGACTAGCGGGCTCATATGAGCAGTACTTC. Complete variable domain (other parts from reference TRBV5-6 and TRBJ2-7): DAGVTQSPTHLIKTRGQQVTLRCSPKSGHDTVSWYQQALGQGPQFIFQYYEEEERQRGNFPDRFSGHQFPNYSSELNVNALLLGDSALYLCASTLGLAGSYEQYFGPGTRLTVT.